One sample yielded the 6 T cell receptor beta chains listed below, sequenced in a study of blood T cell repertoires in COVID-19. Profiling relied on immunoSEQ multiplex PCR, and the TCRdb table lists in-frame clones only, not all of them. The repertoire consists of about 210,000 clones, with around 82% occurring once and the leading ten covering roughly 6.7%. Sequencing used peripheral blood. All receptors come from a woman in her 70s with acute or convalescent COVID-19.

The table lists this clone with a count of one. CDR3 DNA: TGCGCCAGCAGCGGACTAGCGGGGGGGCCTCATTCGAACACCGGGGAGCTGTTTTTT. Amino acid sequence: CASSGLAGGPHSNTGELFF. The chain has TRBV5-1 and TRBJ2-2; 15 bases fit TRBD2. Trimming took 4 bases from V and 0 from J; bases not matched to a gene: 7. This CDR3 region has 19 residues. Germline lookup yields CDR1 SGHRS and CDR2 YFSETQ.

The rearrangement joins TRBV19 to TRBJ1-5; perhaps TRBD1 as D (5 bases). V was pared by 6 bases and J by 2 bases, with 17 bases between. This CDR3 is 16 amino acids long. Per the germline V gene, CDR1 is LNHDA and CDR2 is SQIVND (reference sequence). The CDR3 reads CASRPSGGGGNQPQHF. CDR3 sequence (DNA): TGTGCCAGTAGACCCTCCGGGGGGGGAGGCAATCAGCCCCAGCATTTT.

The gene calls are TRBV6-5 and TRBJ1-6; the D is unclear. With 4 bases removed from V and 13 bases from J, the gap between germline ends came to 17 bases. CDR1 is MNHEY, CDR2 SVGAGI, per germline. CDR3 length: 14 residues. Here the CDR3 reads CASSSGDFNGPLHF. As DNA, the CDR3 is TGTGCCAGCAGTTCCGGGGATTTCAATGGGCCCCTCCACTTT.

This rearrangement joins TRBV7-2 to TRBJ1-6; a possible D gene is TRBD1 (6 bases). CDR1 and CDR2 (germline): SGHTA, FQGNSA. The CDR3 has 17 residues. V was shortened by 7 bases and J by 7 bases, with 23 bases between the two germline ends. CDR3 amino acids: CASTPNLTGQLNSPLHF. The DNA of the CDR3 is TGTGCCAGCACCCCGAATTTAACCGGACAGCTAAATTCACCCCTCCACTTT.

The chain employs TRBV27 and TRBJ1-6, with 11 positions matching TRBD1. After removal of 6 bases from V and 11 bases from J, the junction contained 3 bases not matched to a gene. The CDR3 runs 13 residues. CDR1 and CDR2 from the germline V gene are MNHEY and SMNVEV (reference sequence). Here the CDR3 reads CASRMGQGAPLHF. The CDR3 DNA is TGTGCCAGCAGAATGGGACAGGGGGCACCCCTCCACTTT.

CDR3 coding DNA: TGTGCCAGCAGCCAAGATCGGGCTAGCGGGGGCCCTTACAATGAGCAGTTCTTC. Protein: CASSQDRASGGPYNEQFF. The V and J genes are TRBV4-2 and TRBJ2-1; 10 bases are a match to TRBD2. The CDR3 length is 18 residues. Germline V lookup: CDR1 LGHNA, CDR2 YNFKEQ. The ends lost 0 bases at V and 4 bases at J; junction bases unmatched: 9.